The text below deals with one T cell receptor (beta chain). What it recognizes is unknown. The data were obtained in a study of cytomegalovirus exposure and HLA in healthy donors. General study results and limits: Later analysis showed TCR association rates varying by HLA locus, highest for DRB1 and lowest for HLA-C.

Primers included in the PCR were 60 Vbeta and 13 Jbeta primers. Sequenced by immunoSEQ multiplex PCR; TCRdb stores in-frame clones only, minus some. The sample yields around 150,000 clones, roughly four fifths seen once. This sequence was found in a man aged 25-45 years in good health and CMV-seropositive. Sequenced material: PBMCs.

CDR3 nucleotide sequence: TGTGCCAGCTCACCGGGACTGGCCTACGAGCAGTACTTC. This sequence encodes CASSPGLAYEQYF. V and J are TRBV18 and TRBJ2-7; possible D gene TRBD2, 6 bases. CDR1 and CDR2 from the germline V gene are KGHSH and LQKENI. This CDR3 is built from 13 residues. V was shortened by 3 bases and J by 2 bases, with 8 bases between the two germline ends.